This T cell receptor (beta chain) was recovered during a study of blood T cells in healthy people across ages. The authors ran a second PCR of 7 to 11 cycles using a sample-barcoded 5' primer and a J-beta primer mix. Every sample returned 3 million or more CDR3-containing paired-end reads. TCRdb re-called the 5' RACE reads with MiXCR, one entry per CDR3 protein. The sample records under 950,000 distinct CDR3 sequences, about a fifth being singletons. General observations from the study: Greater diversity and more naive CD4+ cells were seen in long-lived donors than in aged donors. Age advanced and TCR beta diversity per million T cells fell, roughly linearly.

CDR1 and CDR2 from the germline V gene are SQVTM and ANQGSEA. The CDR3 loop spans 14 amino acids. V trimming: 4 bases; J trimming: 7 bases; junction bases outside the gene matches: 7. This clonotype was recorded many times. Antigen: not known. The J gene is TRBJ2-1, the V gene TRBV29-1, with 10 bases fitting TRBD1. This sequence originates from a man aged 70-80 years in good health. The sample consisted of blood. CDR3 sequence: CSVVGGQGLNEQFF. DNA of the CDR3: TGCAGCGTTGTAGGGGGACAGGGGTTAAATGAGCAGTTCTTC.